Listed below are T cell receptor beta chains from one sample, sequenced in a study of blood T cell repertoires in COVID-19. Assay: immunoSEQ multiplex PCR; the TCRdb copy retains only in-frame clones and omits some. Of about half a million clones in the sample, 80% to 90% are singletons; the top ten hold just over 8%. Sequencing was carried out using PBMCs or T cells enriched from blood (not recorded which). These receptors all come from a woman between 55 and 75 years old who had recovered from COVID-19. CDR3s include the opening cysteine and the closing phenylalanine or tryptophan. A D gene is named only where the DNA matches it firmly. Size is omitted from some rows. Given values are once, few, many or a class for expanded clones.

>11|TRBV6-5|NA|NA|TRBJ2-7
TGTGCCTCAGTTGGCGGCTACGAGCAGTACTTC
CASVGGYEQYF
>15|TRBV30|TRBD2|once|TRBJ2-7
TGTGCCTGGAGTGCCTCTAGCGGGGGGGCCGGGGAGCAGTACTTC
CAWSASSGGAGEQYF
>16|TRBV5-1|NA|NA|TRBJ2-2
TGCGCCAGCAGCTTGGCACTGACAGCGAACACCGGGGAGCTGTTTTTT
CASSLALTANTGELFF
>17|TRBV7-8|TRBD1|NA|TRBJ1-5
TGTGCCAGCAGCCTGGACAGGGCGGGAGTTGGCAATCAGCCCCAGCATTTT
CASSLDRAGVGNQPQHF
>15|TRBV19|NA|NA|TRBJ2-3
TGTGCCAGTAGCTTAGGGGGGGCCTCCACAGATACGCAGTATTTT
CASSLGGASTDTQYF
>15|TRBV2|NA|NA|TRBJ2-2
TGTGCCAGCATTACCGGAGAGGTGAACACCGGGGAGCTGTTTTTT
CASITGEVNTGELFF
>13|TRBV5-5|NA|NA|TRBJ2-4
TGTGCCAGCCGCGGGTTAGCCAAAAACATTCAGTACTTC
CASRGLAKNIQYF
>16|TRBV5-1|NA|NA|TRBJ1-1
TGCGCCAGCAGCCAAAATCGACAGCACCCGAACACTGAAGCTTTCTTT
CASSQNRQHPNTEAFF
>13|TRBV9|NA|NA|TRBJ2-2
TGTGCCAGCAGCGAGGACACCACCGGGGAGCTGTTTTTT
CASSEDTTGELFF
>12|TRBV29-1|NA|once|TRBJ1-6
TGCAGCGGTGAAACGGGAAATTCACCCCTCCACTTT
CSGETGNSPLHF
>16|TRBV9|TRBD1|NA|TRBJ2-5
TGTGCCAGCAGCGGAGAAGAGGACAGGGAATACGGGACCCAGTACTTC
CASSGEEDREYGTQYF
>15|TRBV9|TRBD2|NA|TRBJ2-1
TGTGCCAGCAGCGCTACTAGCGGGGGGACCGATGAGCAGTTCTTC
CASSATSGGTDEQFF
>15|TRBV19|NA|NA|TRBJ1-5
TGTGCCAGTAGTACTGAGTGGAGGGGCCCACAGCCCCAGCATTTT
CASSTEWRGPQPQHF
>15|TRBV27|TRBD2|NA|TRBJ2-3
TGTGCCAGCAGTTACGATAGCGGGGCCACAGATACGCAGTATTTT
CASSYDSGATDTQYF
>13|TRBV18|NA|NA|TRBJ1-4
TGTGCCAGCTCACCATCCGCCGGGGAAAAACTGTTTTTT
CASSPSAGEKLFF
>14|TRBV11-2|TRBD1|NA|TRBJ2-4
TGTGCCAGCAGCTTTACTAGGGGGCAAAACATTCAGTACTTC
CASSFTRGQNIQYF
>11|TRBV2|NA|NA|TRBJ1-1
TGTGCCCTCACAGGGAACACTGAAGCTTTCTTT
CALTGNTEAFF
>16|TRBV5-4|NA|NA|TRBJ2-3
TGTGCCAGCAGCTTAACGGGCGGGTCGGCGATCGATACGCAGTATTTT
CASSLTGGSAIDTQYF
>15|TRBV5-4|TRBD1|NA|TRBJ2-5
TGTGCCAGCAGCGTCCGACAGGGGGCGGCGGAGACCCAGTACTTC
CASSVRQGAAETQYF
>15|TRBV6-5|TRBD1|NA|TRBJ1-4
TGTGCCAGCAGTTACTCCGGGACAGGGGATGAAAAACTGTTTTTT
CASSYSGTGDEKLFF
>17|TRBV5-1|TRBD1|NA|TRBJ1-4
TGCGCCAGCAGCCCCCGAAGTGGGACAGGGCTTAATGAAAAACTGTTTTTT
CASSPRSGTGLNEKLFF
>11|TRBV12-3/TRBV12-4|NA|NA|TRBJ2-1
TGTGCCAGCAGTTTGGCTTACAGAAGATTCTTC
CASSLAYRRFF
>18|TRBV4-1|TRBD2|NA|TRBJ2-1
TGCGCCAGCAGCCAAGACTCCACTAGCGGGGGCCCCTACAATGAGCAGTTCTTC
CASSQDSTSGGPYNEQFF
>18|TRBV24-1|TRBD1|NA|TRBJ2-7
TGTGCCACCAGTGATTTCGCGGACACAACCAGGGGGTTCTACGAGCAGTACTTC
CATSDFADTTRGFYEQYF
>15|TRBV19|TRBD1|NA|TRBJ2-4
TGTGCCAGTAGTTCCTCAGGGGGTCCAGGGGTCATTCAGTACTTC
CASSSSGGPGVIQYF
>13|TRBV19|NA|NA|TRBJ1-2
TGTGCCAGTAGTGACCCTCAGGGTTACGGCTACACCTTC
CASSDPQGYGYTF
>13|TRBV29-1|NA|NA|TRBJ1-2
TGCAGCGCCCTGACCAGAGGAAAATATGGCTACACCTTC
CSALTRGKYGYTF
>15|TRBV19|NA|few|TRBJ1-5
TGTGCCAGTAGTCTGCCGGCCAGGGGATATCAGCCCCAGCATTTT
CASSLPARGYQPQHF
>15|TRBV4-2|NA|NA|TRBJ2-2
TGTGCCAGCAGAGACCGGGACACTATAACCGGGGAGCTGTTTTTT
CASRDRDTITGELFF
>13|TRBV6-5|NA|NA|TRBJ1-2
TGTGCCAGCAGTTACGGAGGTAACTATGGCTACACCTTC
CASSYGGNYGYTF
>14|TRBV5-1|NA|few|TRBJ2-2
TGCGCCAGCAGCTTGGAACTCCGGACCGGGGAGCTGTTTTTT
CASSLELRTGELFF
>16|TRBV2|TRBD1|NA|TRBJ2-7
TGTGCCAGCAGCCGATCCGGGACAGCATACTCCTACGAGCAGTACTTC
CASSRSGTAYSYEQYF
>16|TRBV9|NA|NA|TRBJ2-3
TGTGCCAGCAGCGCCCAGGGGACCCTTAGCACAGATACGCAGTATTTT
CASSAQGTLSTDTQYF
>15|TRBV5-8|TRBD1|NA|TRBJ2-2
TGTGCCAGCAGGCCGGGACAGGGGGCCGCCGGGGAGCTGTTTTTT
CASRPGQGAAGELFF
>15|TRBV5-4|TRBD2|NA|TRBJ2-5
TGTGCCAGCAGCTCCTCCGCGGGGGGCCGGATGGCCCAGTACTTC
CASSSSAGGRMAQYF